This is a list of T cell receptor beta chains from one sample in a study of cytomegalovirus exposure and HLA in healthy donors. The data were produced by immunoSEQ multiplex PCR, yet TCRdb's version contains in-frame clones alone and is incomplete. The table has some 180,000 clones, about 81% seen once. The specimen was PBMCs. All receptors come from a young woman in good health and CMV-seronegative. The CDR3 runs from the conserved cysteine through the conserved F or W. Fields, in order: D gene, J gene, V gene, clone size, CDR3 DNA, CDR3 protein. A D gene is named only where the DNA matches it firmly. Size is omitted from some rows. Given values are once, few, many or a class for expanded clones.

D gene: NA; J gene: TRBJ2-7; V gene: TRBV30; clone size: NA; CDR3 DNA: TGTGCCTCCTACCTTTGGCAGGGTGGTAGCTACGAGCAGTACTTC; CDR3 protein: CASYLWQGGSYEQYF
D gene: NA; J gene: TRBJ1-6; V gene: TRBV5-1; clone size: few; CDR3 DNA: TGCGCCAGCAGCTTGCTGGACAGCGGAAATTCACCCCTCCACTTT; CDR3 protein: CASSLLDSGNSPLHF
D gene: TRBD1; J gene: TRBJ2-1; V gene: TRBV7-9; clone size: NA; CDR3 DNA: TGTGCAACCCGGGACAGGGGATCCTACAATGAGCAGTTCTTC; CDR3 protein: CATRDRGSYNEQFF
D gene: NA; J gene: TRBJ2-7; V gene: TRBV23-1; clone size: NA; CDR3 DNA: TGCGCCAGCGGCGTCGGGGGGCCAAGCTCCTACGAGCAGTACTTC; CDR3 protein: CASGVGGPSSYEQYF
D gene: NA; J gene: TRBJ1-2; V gene: TRBV20-1; clone size: few; CDR3 DNA: TGCAGTGCTAGTCAGAACTATGGCTACACCTTC; CDR3 protein: CSASQNYGYTF
D gene: TRBD1; J gene: TRBJ2-7; V gene: TRBV18; clone size: NA; CDR3 DNA: TGTGCCAGCTCACCACGGGACAGGGCCAGCTACGAGCAGTACTTC; CDR3 protein: CASSPRDRASYEQYF
D gene: NA; J gene: TRBJ1-1; V gene: TRBV6-1; clone size: NA; CDR3 DNA: TGTGCCAGCAGGCAGGGGTATACCAATACTTTCTTT; CDR3 protein: CASRQGYTNTFF
D gene: TRBD1; J gene: TRBJ2-7; V gene: TRBV5-1; clone size: NA; CDR3 DNA: TGCGCCAGCAGCTCTGCTCGACAGGGCCCCACCTACGAGCAGTACTTC; CDR3 protein: CASSSARQGPTYEQYF
D gene: TRBD1; J gene: TRBJ1-5; V gene: TRBV19; clone size: NA; CDR3 DNA: TGTGCCAGTACCCTGACAGGGGAAGGCAATCAGCCCCAGCATTTT; CDR3 protein: CASTLTGEGNQPQHF
D gene: NA; J gene: TRBJ1-2; V gene: TRBV5-4; clone size: NA; CDR3 DNA: TGTGCCAGCAGCTTTGACAGTCCCTCATATGGCTACACCTTC; CDR3 protein: CASSFDSPSYGYTF
D gene: NA; J gene: TRBJ2-3; V gene: TRBV5-4; clone size: NA; CDR3 DNA: TGTGCCAGCAGCTTGGAGGGGCGAGATACGCAGTATTTT; CDR3 protein: CASSLEGRDTQYF
D gene: TRBD1; J gene: TRBJ1-2; V gene: TRBV10-3; clone size: NA; CDR3 DNA: TGTGCCATCAGTGGGTCCAGTGACAGGGGTGACTATGGCTACACCTTC; CDR3 protein: CAISGSSDRGDYGYTF
D gene: TRBD1; J gene: TRBJ2-5; V gene: TRBV6-1; clone size: NA; CDR3 DNA: TGTGCCAGCGACAGGGAGCCCACTGCAGACTTC; CDR3 protein: CASDREPTADF
D gene: TRBD1; J gene: TRBJ1-3; V gene: TRBV9; clone size: NA; CDR3 DNA: TGTGCCAGCAGCGCAACAGGGGTGGGAAACACCATATATTTT; CDR3 protein: CASSATGVGNTIYF
D gene: TRBD2; J gene: TRBJ2-7; V gene: TRBV7-3; clone size: NA; CDR3 DNA: TGTGCCAGCAGCCCCGGGAGCGGGACCTACGAGCAGTACTTC; CDR3 protein: CASSPGSGTYEQYF
D gene: TRBD1; J gene: TRBJ2-7; V gene: TRBV5-6; clone size: NA; CDR3 DNA: TGTGCCAGCCAGCGGGACAGGGACGGCGAGCAGTACTTC; CDR3 protein: CASQRDRDGEQYF
D gene: TRBD1; J gene: TRBJ2-7; V gene: TRBV30; clone size: NA; CDR3 DNA: TGTGCCTGGAGTGTTTGGGGGCAGGGGGCATCCTACGAGCAGTACTTC; CDR3 protein: CAWSVWGQGASYEQYF
D gene: TRBD2; J gene: TRBJ2-3; V gene: TRBV19; clone size: NA; CDR3 DNA: TGTGCCAGTAGTATGTGGGAGGGGACAGATACGCAGTATTTT; CDR3 protein: CASSMWEGTDTQYF
D gene: TRBD1; J gene: TRBJ1-1; V gene: TRBV9; clone size: NA; CDR3 DNA: TGTGCCAGCAGCGCTCAGGGGGACACTGAAGCTTTCTTT; CDR3 protein: CASSAQGDTEAFF
D gene: NA; J gene: TRBJ2-7; V gene: TRBV5-1; clone size: few; CDR3 DNA: TGCGCCAGCAGCTTGGACCAGGGCAACTCCTACGAGCAGTACTTC; CDR3 protein: CASSLDQGNSYEQYF
D gene: TRBD1; J gene: TRBJ1-2; V gene: TRBV6-6; clone size: NA; CDR3 DNA: TGTGCCAGCAGTTATACCCGAGCGACAGGGGACTATGGCTACACCTTC; CDR3 protein: CASSYTRATGDYGYTF
D gene: NA; J gene: TRBJ1-5; V gene: TRBV11-2; clone size: NA; CDR3 DNA: TGTGCCAGCAGCTTAGGAGGAGGCTTTAGCAATCAGCCCCAGCATTTT; CDR3 protein: CASSLGGGFSNQPQHF
D gene: TRBD2; J gene: TRBJ2-7; V gene: TRBV5-4; clone size: once; CDR3 DNA: TGTGCCAGCAGCGCGGGGGACGGAGCCTACGAGCAGTACTTC; CDR3 protein: CASSAGDGAYEQYF
D gene: TRBD2; J gene: TRBJ2-2; V gene: TRBV7-9; clone size: NA; CDR3 DNA: TGTGCCAGCAGCCCTAGACTAGCGGGAGACGTTTCGGAGCTGTTTTTT; CDR3 protein: CASSPRLAGDVSELFF
D gene: TRBD1; J gene: TRBJ2-7; V gene: TRBV5-1; clone size: NA; CDR3 DNA: TGCGCCAGCAGCTTGGAAATTGGGGACAGGATACCCTACGAGCAGTACTTC; CDR3 protein: CASSLEIGDRIPYEQYF
D gene: NA; J gene: TRBJ2-5; V gene: TRBV29-1; clone size: once; CDR3 DNA: TGCAGCGTTGCTAAGAGGTCGAATCAAGAGACCCAGTACTTC; CDR3 protein: CSVAKRSNQETQYF
D gene: TRBD2; J gene: TRBJ2-7; V gene: TRBV10-3; clone size: NA; CDR3 DNA: TGTGCCATCAGTGCCTTAGCGGGAAACACCTCCTACGAGCAGTACTTC; CDR3 protein: CAISALAGNTSYEQYF
D gene: TRBD1; J gene: TRBJ1-2; V gene: TRBV19; clone size: NA; CDR3 DNA: TGTGCCAGTAGGCCAGACAGGGAGAGATTTTATGGCTACACCTTC; CDR3 protein: CASRPDRERFYGYTF
D gene: TRBD2; J gene: TRBJ2-5; V gene: TRBV25-1; clone size: NA; CDR3 DNA: TGTGCCAGCACCGGGGGGGTCCAAGAGACCCAGTACTTC; CDR3 protein: CASTGGVQETQYF
D gene: TRBD1; J gene: TRBJ2-7; V gene: TRBV27; clone size: NA; CDR3 DNA: TGTGCCAGCAGCCACGGACAGGCCCCGACCTACGAGCAGTACTTC; CDR3 protein: CASSHGQAPTYEQYF
D gene: TRBD1; J gene: TRBJ1-3; V gene: TRBV29-1; clone size: NA; CDR3 DNA: TGCAGCGTCCCAGGGGGCTCTGGAAACACCATATATTTT; CDR3 protein: CSVPGGSGNTIYF
D gene: TRBD1; J gene: TRBJ1-5; V gene: TRBV6-1; clone size: NA; CDR3 DNA: TGTGCCAGCAGTGGACAGGGATCCCTAACCACCGAGGGTTTT; CDR3 protein: CASSGQGSLTTEGF